Listed below are T cell receptor beta chains from one sample, sequenced in a study of technical replicates of blood from a few donors. Using immunoSEQ multiplex PCR, the repertoire was profiled, and TCRdb retains in-frame clones only, with some absent. The sample has some 13,000 clones, over 70% seen once. The material sequenced was PBMCs. Receptors originate from a human donor in good health. The CDR3 runs from the conserved cysteine through the conserved F or W. A D gene is named only where the DNA matches it firmly. A row's size may be missing; if present it is once, few, many or a size class.

j_gene	abundance	v_gene	d_gene	CDR3nt	CDR3aa
TRBJ1-2	few	TRBV27	.	TGTGCCAGCAGTTTAGGGAGGGGTGGCTACACCTTC	CASSLGRGGYTF
TRBJ2-2	.	TRBV14	.	TGTGCCAGCAGCCAAGATGGCGGAATTCGCACCGGGGAGCTGTTTTTT	CASSQDGGIRTGELFF
TRBJ2-1	.	TRBV5-4	TRBD2	TGTGCCAGCAGCTTGGCGAGCGGGAGAGGCCATGAGCAGTTCTTC	CASSLASGRGHEQFF
TRBJ2-3	.	TRBV6-1	TRBD2	TGTGCCAGCAGTGTGGGGATCGAGCGGGGCAACACAGATACGCAGTATTTT	CASSVGIERGNTDTQYF
TRBJ2-1	few	TRBV7-2	TRBD1	TGTGCCAGCAGCTCCATGCCGGGACAGGGCGATCATGAGCAGTTCTTC	CASSSMPGQGDHEQFF
TRBJ2-7	.	TRBV27	TRBD1	TGTGCCAGCAGGGACCAGGGGGCGGGCTACGAGCAGTACTTC	CASRDQGAGYEQYF
TRBJ2-7	.	TRBV18	.	TGTGCCAGCTCACCACCGTCGGTTAGCTCCTACGAGCAGTACTTC	CASSPPSVSSYEQYF
TRBJ2-2	.	TRBV5-1	TRBD2	TGCGCCAGCAGCTTAAGCGGGGGGTTAGGAACCGGGGAGCTGTTTTTT	CASSLSGGLGTGELFF
TRBJ1-2	.	TRBV9	TRBD1	TGTGCCAGCAGCGTAGCTTTGTACAGGGGAGGTGACGGCTACACCTTC	CASSVALYRGGDGYTF
TRBJ1-1	.	TRBV6-1	.	TGTGCCAGCAGTCCCTCGCGGGGGGCGCGTACTGAAGCTTTCTTT	CASSPSRGARTEAFF
TRBJ2-7	.	TRBV11-2	TRBD2	TGTGCCAGCAGTCCTAGCGGGCCAGCCTACGAGCAGTACTTC	CASSPSGPAYEQYF
TRBJ2-7	.	TRBV7-8	TRBD2	TGTGCCAGCACCGAGCGGGAGGTATTTTACGAGCAGTACTTC	CASTEREVFYEQYF
TRBJ2-7	.	TRBV12-5	TRBD1	TGTGCTAGTGCCCCCGGACAGGGGTCTACCTACGAGCAGTACTTC	CASAPGQGSTYEQYF
TRBJ1-3	.	TRBV4-2	.	TGTGCCAGCAGCCAAGTGGAGCGGATTGGAAACACCATATATTTT	CASSQVERIGNTIYF
TRBJ1-4	.	TRBV9	.	TGTGCCAGCAGCGTAGTCGCGGGGACGGGGGAAAAACTGTTTTTT	CASSVVAGTGEKLFF
TRBJ2-7	.	TRBV4-1	TRBD1	TGCGCCAGCAGCCAAGATATATGGGACAGGGCTTACGAGCAGTACTTC	CASSQDIWDRAYEQYF
TRBJ2-2	.	TRBV7-6	TRBD2	TGTGCCAGCAGCTTAGCTTCTTGGGCTAGCGGGTTCCCCGGGGAGCTGTTTTTT	CASSLASWASGFPGELFF
TRBJ1-3	.	TRBV7-7	TRBD1	TGTGCCAGCAGCCCGGGACAGGGAAACACCATATATTTT	CASSPGQGNTIYF
TRBJ2-1	.	TRBV25-1	.	TGTGCCACCAACGCACCTGAGGGCCGCAAGCAGTTCTTC	CATNAPEGRKQFF
TRBJ2-7	.	TRBV5-1	.	TGCGCCAGCAGCTTCGACGGTCAGGCAGGGCAGAACGAGCAGTACTTC	CASSFDGQAGQNEQYF
TRBJ2-2	.	TRBV11-2	TRBD2	TGTGCCAGCAGCTTAGTAGCGGGAGTTACCGGGGAGCTGTTTTTT	CASSLVAGVTGELFF
TRBJ1-3	.	TRBV29-1	.	TGCAGCGTCCCGGTGGGAAACACCATATATTTT	CSVPVGNTIYF
TRBJ1-1	few	TRBV7-9	.	TGTGCCAGCAGCTTAGTGGCCGGTCAGGGCACTGAAGCTTTCTTT	CASSLVAGQGTEAFF
TRBJ2-3	.	TRBV7-8	.	TGTGCCAGCAGCTCCCGTCGTAGGGGGAGAACAGATACGCAGTATTTT	CASSSRRRGRTDTQYF
TRBJ2-1	few	TRBV12-1	.	TGTGCCAGCAGCTTGGGGACTAGCGGGAGGGATGAGCAGTTCTTC	CASSLGTSGRDEQFF
TRBJ2-4	.	TRBV5-1	TRBD1	TGCGCCAGCAGCTTGTTATTCGGGAACCGACAGGGTAAAAACATTCAGTACTTC	CASSLLFGNRQGKNIQYF
TRBJ2-1	once	TRBV27	TRBD2	TGTGCCAGCAGTGGACTAGCGGGTCGCATCGTCGTGCATGAGCAGTTCTTC	CASSGLAGRIVVHEQFF
TRBJ2-7	.	TRBV19	TRBD1	TGTGCCAGTAGTAAGGCAGGGGGCGCGAGTAAGTACGAGCAGTACTTC	CASSKAGGASKYEQYF
TRBJ1-1	.	TRBV30	.	TGTGCCTGGGGACAGTCGAACACTGAAGCTTTCTTT	CAWGQSNTEAFF
TRBJ2-5	.	TRBV10-3	TRBD2	TGTGCCATCAGTGAATTGGGGGGGGAGACCCAGTACTTC	CAISELGGETQYF
TRBJ2-2	.	TRBV29-1	TRBD2	TGCAGCGTTGGTATACTAGCGGACACCGGGGAGCTGTTTTTT	CSVGILADTGELFF
TRBJ2-5	.	TRBV18	TRBD1	TGTGCCAGCTCAAGTGGACAGGGGGAAGAGACCCAGTACTTC	CASSSGQGEETQYF
TRBJ2-1	.	TRBV6-6	TRBD1	TGTGCCAGCAGTTACGAGAGACAGGGGCCCGTTGAGGAGCAGTTCTTC	CASSYERQGPVEEQFF
TRBJ2-5	.	TRBV6-6	.	TGTGCCAGCAGTGAGAAAGAGACCCAGTACTTC	CASSEKETQYF
TRBJ1-5	.	TRBV7-2	TRBD1	TGTGCCAGCAGCTTGGGACAGAGCAATCAGCCCCAGCATTTT	CASSLGQSNQPQHF
TRBJ2-7	.	TRBV30	TRBD1	TGTGCCTTCTCGACAGGGGGCTACGAGCAGTACTTC	CAFSTGGYEQYF
TRBJ2-1	.	TRBV27	TRBD2	TGTGCCAGCCGCGACCGGGGGGGCTCCTACAATGAGCAGTTCTTC	CASRDRGGSYNEQFF